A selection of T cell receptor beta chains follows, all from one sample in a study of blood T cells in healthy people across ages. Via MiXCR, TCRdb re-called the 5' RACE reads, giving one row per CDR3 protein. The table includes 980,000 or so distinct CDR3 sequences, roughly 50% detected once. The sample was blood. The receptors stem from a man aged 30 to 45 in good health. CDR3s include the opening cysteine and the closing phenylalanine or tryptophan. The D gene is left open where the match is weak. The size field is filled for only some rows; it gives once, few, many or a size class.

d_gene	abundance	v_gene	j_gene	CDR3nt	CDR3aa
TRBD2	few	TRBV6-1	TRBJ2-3	TGTGCCAGCACTCCGACTAGCGGGGGACCAGATACGCAGTATTTT	CASTPTSGGPDTQYF
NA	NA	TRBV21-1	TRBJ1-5	TGTGCCAGCAGCAAAGGGTTTTACCAGATCGCTTTTAAATCACCCCAGCATTTT	CASSKGFYQIAFKSPQHF
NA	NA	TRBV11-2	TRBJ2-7	TGTGCCAGCAGCCCCAACGCCGGGCACTGGGATGAGCAGTACTTC	CASSPNAGHWDEQYF
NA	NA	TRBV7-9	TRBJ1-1	TGTGCCAGCAGCCCAAATGGACAGCCCAACACTGAAGCTTTCTTT	CASSPNGQPNTEAFF
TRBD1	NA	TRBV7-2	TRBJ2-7	TGTGCCAGCAGCTTCGTACAGGGGTCCGATAAACCCTACGAGCAGTACTTC	CASSFVQGSDKPYEQYF
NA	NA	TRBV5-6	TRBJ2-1	TGTGCCAGCAGCGGAAAGACCGGACTTGAGCAGTTCTTC	CASSGKTGLEQFF
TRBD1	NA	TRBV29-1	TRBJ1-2	TGCAGCTCACGACAGGGGGCTTCATCTAACTATGGCTACACCTTC	CSSRQGASSNYGYTF
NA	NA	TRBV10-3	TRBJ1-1	TGTGCGACGGGCGGGGGCCCTATGAACACTGAAGCTTTCTTT	CATGGGPMNTEAFF
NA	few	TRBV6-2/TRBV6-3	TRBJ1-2	TGTGCCAGCAGCCCCGAAAGGGTAAAGCACTATGGCTACACCTTC	CASSPERVKHYGYTF
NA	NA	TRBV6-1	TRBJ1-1	TGTGCCAGCAGTGATCTGACGGCCATGAACACTGAAGCTTTCTTT	CASSDLTAMNTEAFF
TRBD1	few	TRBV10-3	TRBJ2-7	TGTGCCATCAGGGGACAGACCTACGAGCAGTACTTC	CAIRGQTYEQYF
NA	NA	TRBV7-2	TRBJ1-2	TGTGCCAGCAGCACCGTAACCCACAGAGCGGGCCGCTATGGCTACACCTTC	CASSTVTHRAGRYGYTF
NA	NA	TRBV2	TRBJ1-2	TGTGCCAGCAGGAACCTCGTCAACGAAGATGGCTACACCTTC	CASRNLVNEDGYTF
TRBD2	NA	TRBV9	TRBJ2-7	TGTGCCAGCAGCGTAACCCCCAGCGGGAGTAACGAGCAGTACTTC	CASSVTPSGSNEQYF
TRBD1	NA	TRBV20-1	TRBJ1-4	TGCAGTGCACCGGGACAGGGACATGAAAAACTGTTTTTT	CSAPGQGHEKLFF
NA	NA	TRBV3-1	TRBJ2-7	TGTGCCAGCCGCGCGTCCGGTTCTTACGAGCAGTACTTC	CASRASGSYEQYF
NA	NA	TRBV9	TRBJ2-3	TGTGCCAGCAGTGGGCGGTCTAGCACAGATACGCAGTATTTT	CASSGRSSTDTQYF
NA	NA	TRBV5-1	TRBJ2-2	TGCGCCAGCAGCACAGTCTACACCGGGGAGCTGTTTTTT	CASSTVYTGELFF
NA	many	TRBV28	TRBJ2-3	TGTGCCAGCAGTGAAACTAGCACAGATACGCAGTATTTT	CASSETSTDTQYF
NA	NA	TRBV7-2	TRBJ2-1	TGTGCCAGCAGCTTATCGGCTAGCGACTACAATGAGCAGTTCTTC	CASSLSASDYNEQFF
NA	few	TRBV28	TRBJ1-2	TGTGCCAGCAGGTTACGGACAACCCATGGCTACACCTTC	CASRLRTTHGYTF
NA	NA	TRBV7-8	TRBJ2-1	TGTGCCAGCAGCCTGGGGTATCCCGACTACAATGAGCAGTTCTTC	CASSLGYPDYNEQFF
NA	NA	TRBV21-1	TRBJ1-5	TGTGCCAGCAGCAACTTCTCCAAGTATAGCAATCAGCCCCAGCATTTT	CASSNFSKYSNQPQHF
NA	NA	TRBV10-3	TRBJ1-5	TGTGCCATCAGTGTACAGAGCAATCAGCCCCAGCATTTT	CAISVQSNQPQHF
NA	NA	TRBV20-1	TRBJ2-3	TGCAGTGCCATTCGCCCCGGGTCCTGGGTAGATACGCAGTATTTT	CSAIRPGSWVDTQYF
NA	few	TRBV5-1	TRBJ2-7	TGCGCCAGCAGCCAAATAGCCTACGAGCAGTACTTC	CASSQIAYEQYF
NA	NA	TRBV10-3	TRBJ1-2	TGTGCCACTAGTACCGGGACTGGGTTTGCTAACTATGGCTACACCTTC	CATSTGTGFANYGYTF
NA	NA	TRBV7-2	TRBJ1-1	TGTGCCAGCAGCTCTCGCCCAGGGAACACTGAAGCTTTCTTT	CASSSRPGNTEAFF
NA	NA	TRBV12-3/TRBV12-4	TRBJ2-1	TGTGCCAGCAGTTTGGGCGGGAATGCGAATGAGCAGTTCTTC	CASSLGGNANEQFF
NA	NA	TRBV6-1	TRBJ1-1	TGTGCCAGCCGCAGGGTTAATACGTTGGGGGACACTGAAGCTTTCTTT	CASRRVNTLGDTEAFF
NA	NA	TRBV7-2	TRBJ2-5	TGTGCCAGCAGCCCTTACCGGGGGGAGACCCAGTACTTC	CASSPYRGETQYF
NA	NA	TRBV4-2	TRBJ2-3	TGTGCCAGCAGCCTAACCAATCCGGCCCATACGCAGTATTTT	CASSLTNPAHTQYF
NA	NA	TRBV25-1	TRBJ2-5	TGTGCCAGCAGTGAATACAGGCAACAAGAGACCCAGTACTTC	CASSEYRQQETQYF
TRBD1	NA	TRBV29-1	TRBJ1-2	TGTAGCGTCTCCAGACAGGGAGACTATGGCTACACCTTC	CSVSRQGDYGYTF
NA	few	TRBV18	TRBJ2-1	TGTGCCAGCTCACCACTCGGTGGGGATGAGCAGTTCTTC	CASSPLGGDEQFF
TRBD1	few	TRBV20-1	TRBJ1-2	TGCAGTGCTAGAGGAGGGGGCTTAGCTAACTATGGCTACACCTTC	CSARGGGLANYGYTF
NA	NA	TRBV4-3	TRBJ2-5	TGCGCCAGCAGCCAAGATACACTGTATTACAATGAGCAGTACTTC	CASSQDTLYYNEQYF
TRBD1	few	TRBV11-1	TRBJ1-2	TGTGCCAGCAGGTCGACAGGGGAAGGCTACACCTTC	CASRSTGEGYTF
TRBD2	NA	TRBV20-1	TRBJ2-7	TGCAGTGCTCACACAAGCTTTAGCGGGGGGGCCAGCACCGAGCAGTACTTC	CSAHTSFSGGASTEQYF
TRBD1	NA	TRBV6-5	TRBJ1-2	TGTGCCAGCAGTTACACGGGACAGCCTAACTATGGCTACACCTTC	CASSYTGQPNYGYTF
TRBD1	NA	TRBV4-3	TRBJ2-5	TGCGCCAGCAGCCAAACCGGACAGGGTATCAATGAGCAGTACTTC	CASSQTGQGINEQYF
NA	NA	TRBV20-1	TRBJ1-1	TGCAGTGCTAGAGAGGTGTGGCAGGACAACACTGAAGCTTTCTTT	CSAREVWQDNTEAFF
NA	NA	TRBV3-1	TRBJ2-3	TGTGCCAGCAGCCGGGGTGCAACCCAGGATACGCAGTATTTT	CASSRGATQDTQYF
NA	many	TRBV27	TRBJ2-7	TGTGCCAGCAGGTCCTTTTCCTACGAGCAGTACTTC	CASRSFSYEQYF
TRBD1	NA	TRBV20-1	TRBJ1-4	TGCAGTGCTAGACTCGGGACAGTTAATGAAAAACTGTTTTTT	CSARLGTVNEKLFF
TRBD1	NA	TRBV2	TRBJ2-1	TGTGCCAGCAGTGAAGCGCTGGGACAGGTGGCCTACTCCTACAATGAGCAGTTCTTC	CASSEALGQVAYSYNEQFF
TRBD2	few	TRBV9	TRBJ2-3	TGTGCCAGCAGCCTGGGACTAGCGATAGGAGTCACAGATACGCAGTATTTT	CASSLGLAIGVTDTQYF
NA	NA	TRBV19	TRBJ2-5	TGTGCCAGTAGGGATTCAAGTGAAGAGACCCAGTACTTC	CASRDSSEETQYF
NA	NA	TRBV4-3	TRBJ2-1	TGCGCCTGCAGCCAAGATACGGGGGTACAGGAGCAGTTCTTC	CACSQDTGVQEQFF
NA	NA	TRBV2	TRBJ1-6	TGTGCCAGCACCGGTACCTTCAATTCACCCCTCCACTTT	CASTGTFNSPLHF
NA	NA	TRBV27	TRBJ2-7	TGTGCCAGCAGTGTAATAGGGAAGTACGAGCAGTACTTC	CASSVIGKYEQYF